The 8 T cell receptor beta chains below come from one sample, sequenced in a study of tumor-infiltrating lymphocytes in primary liver carcinoma. Total RNA amounting to around 530 ng was the source from which TCR beta cDNA was made with a constant-region primer. Construction of TCR beta libraries relied on three successive nested multiplex PCR rounds employing slightly modified ARM-PCR. Rounds one and two of PCR, each of approximately 11 cycles, were primed with TRBV1-TRBV30 forward primers and a C-beta reverse primer. One entry per CDR3 protein, called by TCRdb with MiXCR from the multiplex PCR reads. The table lists 90,000 to 150,000 distinct CDR3 sequences, approximately 71% of them singletons, with more than 7% in the top ten. Unsorted bulk tissue, about 17-33 mg of it, served as the source for co-extraction of RNA and DNA. The sequencing sample was made of tumor-adjacent normal liver tissue. The receptors shown here come from a woman between 55 and 75 years old with primary liver carcinoma and hepatitis B virus infection.

This clonotype was counted at least ten times. The chain links TRBV6-5 to TRBJ2-2, with TRBD2 matching 13 bases. The CDR3 runs to 19 residues. Germline-derived CDR1 and CDR2 are MNHEY and SVGAGI. The J segment lost 2 bases and the V segment lost 6 bases, leaving 12 bases of the junction unmatched. The CDR3: CASSRQRTSGRKNTGELFF. The DNA of the CDR3 is TGTGCCAGCAGCCGGCAAAGGACTAGCGGGAGAAAAAACACCGGGGAGCTGTTTTTT.

Remarks on this clonotype: A much larger clone lies a single base off, so this may be a read error. The CDR3 nucleotides read TGTGCCAGCAGCCCCGAGCGGGCGGGAGTCCTCTCCTACGTGCAGTACTTC. Protein: CASSPERAGVLSYVQYF. The gene calls are TRBV28 and TRBJ2-7, with 7 positions matching TRBD2. This CDR3 comprises 17 residues. CDR1 is MDHEN and CDR2 is SYDVKM in the germline V gene. The full variable domain, with the rest looked up from reference TRBV28 and TRBJ2-7, is DVKVTQSSRYLVKRTGEKVFLECVQDMDHENMFWYRQDPGLGLRLIYFSYDVKMKEKGDIPEGYSVSREKKERFSLILESASTNQTSMYLCASSPERAGVLSYVQYFGPGTRLTVT.

Remarks on this clonotype: This CDR3 fails to terminate in the conserved phenylalanine or tryptophan, so it likely reflects a read error. It is unclear where the CDR3 begins or ends on the DNA, so no DNA is shown, and the CDR3 is as TCRdb lists it. The chain links TRBV29-1 to TRBJ1-5. The CDR3 is 13 residues long, ends included. Germline values: CDR1 SQVTM, CDR2 ANQGSEA. The CDR3 loop reads CSLGLEYNQPRHS.

The gene calls are TRBV5-1 and TRBJ2-3; TRBD1 matches at 8 bases. The CDR3 runs 15 residues. V shed 5 bases and J 0 bases; nucleotides not matched to a gene: 5. Germline CDR1 is SGHRS and CDR2 is YFSETQ. The CDR3 DNA sequence: TGCGCCAGCAGGACAGGGGATACTAGCACAGATACGCAGTATTTT. Translation gives CASRTGDTSTDTQYF.

This clonotype has just a few counts. A single base separates this from a much larger clone, so it may be a read error. The chain couples TRBV12-3 or TRBV12-4 to TRBJ2-4, with unresolved D. This CDR3 has 16 amino acids. The germline V and J ends were trimmed by 1 base and 0 bases, with 10 bases remaining between them. In nucleotides, the CDR3 is TGTGCCAGCAGTTTAGGCAATGGAATAGCCAAAAACATTCAGTACTTC. Protein sequence: CASSLGNGIAKNIQYF.

This clonotype was recorded a few times. This chain connects TRBV11-2 to TRBJ2-7, with 8 bases aligning to TRBD1. The V gene end was trimmed by 0 bases and the J gene end by 3 bases; junction bases not matched to a gene: 4. Germline V gene data show CDR1 as SGHAT and CDR2 as FQNNGV. The CDR3 sequence is 15 residues long. The CDR3 DNA reads TGTGCCAGCAGCTTAGACAGGACAGGGCGCTACGAGCAGTACTTC. Its protein is CASSLDRTGRYEQYF. The full variable domain, rest sourced from reference TRBV11-2 and TRBJ2-7, is EAGVAQSPRYKIIEKRQSVAFWCNPISGHATLYWYQQILGQGPKLLIQFQNNGVVDDSQLPKDRFSAERLKGVDSTLKIQPAKLEDSAVYLCASSLDRTGRYEQYFGPGTRLTVT.

The rearrangement uses TRBV5-1 and TRBJ2-1, with 12 nucleotides matching TRBD1. V trimming: 8 bases; J trimming: 6 bases; junction bases outside the gene matches: 18. CDR3 length: 18 residues. The germline gives CDR1 SGHRS, CDR2 YFSETQ. In nucleotides, the CDR3 is TGCGCCAGTAGCCAGGAACCCGGTGGGGACAGGGGGCGCAATGAGCAGTTCTTC. It translates to CASSQEPGGDRGRNEQFF.

This clonotype has a count of ten or more. The chain uses TRBV5-4 and TRBJ2-5, with TRBD1 matching 10 bases. Trimming at V came to 3 bases and at J to 4 bases, leaving 6 bases not matched to a gene. Germline values: CDR1 SGHNT, CDR2 YYREEE (reference sequence). The CDR3 is 15 residues long. CDR3 region: CASSSGQGRSETQYF. CDR3 bases: TGTGCCAGCAGCTCGGGACAGGGGAGGTCAGAGACCCAGTACTTC.